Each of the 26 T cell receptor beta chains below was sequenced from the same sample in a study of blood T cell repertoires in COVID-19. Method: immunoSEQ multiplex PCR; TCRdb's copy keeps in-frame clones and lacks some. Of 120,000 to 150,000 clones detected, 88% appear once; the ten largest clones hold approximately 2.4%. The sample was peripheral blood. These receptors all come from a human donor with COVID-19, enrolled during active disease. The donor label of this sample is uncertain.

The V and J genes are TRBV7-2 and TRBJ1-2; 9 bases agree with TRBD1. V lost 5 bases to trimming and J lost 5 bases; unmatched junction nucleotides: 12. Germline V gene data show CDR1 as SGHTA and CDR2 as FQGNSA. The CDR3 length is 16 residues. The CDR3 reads CASSQGNRGLGYGYTF. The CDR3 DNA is TGTGCCAGCAGCCAAGGAAACAGGGGGCTTGGATATGGCTACACCTTC.

CDR3 nucleotides: TGTGCCATCAGTGAGTCGATGTCATGGGGGGGCCCGAGTTATGGCTACACCTTC. Amino acids: CAISESMSWGGPSYGYTF. The chain couples TRBV10-3 to TRBJ1-2, with D possibly TRBD1 on 6 matching bases. Trimming cost V 0 bases and J 5 bases, with 22 bases left between them. The CDR3 consists of 18 residues. Per germline, CDR1 ENHRY and CDR2 SYGVKD.

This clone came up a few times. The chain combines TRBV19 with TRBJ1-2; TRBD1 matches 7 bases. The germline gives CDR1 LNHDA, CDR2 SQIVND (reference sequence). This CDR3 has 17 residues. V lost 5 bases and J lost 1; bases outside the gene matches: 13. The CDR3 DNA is TGTGCCAGTAGTTCGCCACCCGGACAGGCGAGTAACTATGGCTACACCTTC. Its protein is CASSSPPGQASNYGYTF.

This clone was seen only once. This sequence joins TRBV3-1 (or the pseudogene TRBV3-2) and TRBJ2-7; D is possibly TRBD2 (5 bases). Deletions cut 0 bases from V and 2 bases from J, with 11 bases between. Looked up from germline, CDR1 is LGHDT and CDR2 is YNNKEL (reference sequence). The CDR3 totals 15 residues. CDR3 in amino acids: CASSQDQAVPYEQYF. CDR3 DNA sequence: TGTGCCAGCAGCCAAGATCAAGCGGTGCCCTACGAGCAGTACTTC.

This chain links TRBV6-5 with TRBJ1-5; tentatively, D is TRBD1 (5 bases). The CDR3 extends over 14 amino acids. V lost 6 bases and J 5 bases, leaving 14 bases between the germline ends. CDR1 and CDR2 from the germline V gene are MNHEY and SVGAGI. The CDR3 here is CASSLRTQDQPQHF. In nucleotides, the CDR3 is TGTGCCAGCAGCCTACGGACACAAGATCAGCCCCAGCATTTT.

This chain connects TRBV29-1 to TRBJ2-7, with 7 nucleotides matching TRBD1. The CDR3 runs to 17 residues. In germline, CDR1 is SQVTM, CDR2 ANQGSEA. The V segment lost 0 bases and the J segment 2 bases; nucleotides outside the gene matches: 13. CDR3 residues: CSVEDYSRGQKPYEQYF. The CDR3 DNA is TGCAGCGTTGAAGATTACAGTAGGGGGCAAAAGCCCTACGAGCAGTACTTC.

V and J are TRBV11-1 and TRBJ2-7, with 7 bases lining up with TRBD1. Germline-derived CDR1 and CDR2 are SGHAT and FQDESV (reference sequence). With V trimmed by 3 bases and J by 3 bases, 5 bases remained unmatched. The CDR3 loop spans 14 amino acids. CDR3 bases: TGTGCCAGCAGCTTGAGACAGGGAAACTACGAGCAGTACTTC. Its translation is CASSLRQGNYEQYF.

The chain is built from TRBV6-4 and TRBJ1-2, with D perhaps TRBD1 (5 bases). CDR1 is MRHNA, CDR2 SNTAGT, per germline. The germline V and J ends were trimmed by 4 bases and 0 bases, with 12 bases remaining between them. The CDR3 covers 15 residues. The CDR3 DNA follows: TGTGCCAGCAGTGTAAGGGGCAGAACTAACTATGGCTACACCTTC. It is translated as CASSVRGRTNYGYTF.

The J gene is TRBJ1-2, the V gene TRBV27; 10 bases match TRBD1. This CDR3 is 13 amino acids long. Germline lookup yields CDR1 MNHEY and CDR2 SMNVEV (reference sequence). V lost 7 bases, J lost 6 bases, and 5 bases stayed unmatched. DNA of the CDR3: TGTGCCAGCAAACCGACAGGGGGCGATGGCTACACCTTC. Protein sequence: CASKPTGGDGYTF.

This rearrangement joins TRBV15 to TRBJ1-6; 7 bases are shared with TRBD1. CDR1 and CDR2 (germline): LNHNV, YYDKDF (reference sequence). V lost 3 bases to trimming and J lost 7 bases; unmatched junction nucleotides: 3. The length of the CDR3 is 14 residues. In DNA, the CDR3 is TGTGCCACCAGCAGTGACAGGGAAAATTCACCCCTCCACTTT. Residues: CATSSDRENSPLHF.

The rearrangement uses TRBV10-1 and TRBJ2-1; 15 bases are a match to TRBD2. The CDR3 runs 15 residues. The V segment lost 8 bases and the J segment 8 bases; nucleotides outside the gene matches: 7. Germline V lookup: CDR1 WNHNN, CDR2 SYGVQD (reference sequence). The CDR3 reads CASSSGLAGGDEQFF. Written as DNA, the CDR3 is TGCGCCAGCTCATCGGGACTAGCGGGGGGTGATGAGCAGTTCTTC.

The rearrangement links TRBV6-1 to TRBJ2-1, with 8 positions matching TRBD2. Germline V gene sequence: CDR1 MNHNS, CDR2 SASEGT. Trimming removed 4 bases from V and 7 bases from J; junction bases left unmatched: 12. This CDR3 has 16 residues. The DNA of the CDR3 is TGTGCCAGCAGTGCCCTGACGGGAGGGGAGGGGAATGAGCAGTTCTTC. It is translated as CASSALTGGEGNEQFF.

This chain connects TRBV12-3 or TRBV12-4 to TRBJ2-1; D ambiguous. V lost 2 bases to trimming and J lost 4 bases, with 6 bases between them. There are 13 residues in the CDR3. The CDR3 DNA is TGTGCCAGCAGTTTATTCCAATACAATGAGCAGTTCTTC. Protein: CASSLFQYNEQFF.

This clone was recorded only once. The CDR3 DNA sequence: TGCAGCGTGGATCTAGGCTATTACAGGGGGGACACTGAAGCTTTCTTT. Translating it yields CSVDLGYYRGDTEAFF. V and J are TRBV29-1 and TRBJ1-1; the match to TRBD1 covers 8 bases. Trimming took 6 bases from V and 3 from J; bases not matched to a gene: 15. The CDR3 sequence is 16 residues long. Germline V gene lookup returns CDR1 SQVTM and CDR2 ANQGSEA.

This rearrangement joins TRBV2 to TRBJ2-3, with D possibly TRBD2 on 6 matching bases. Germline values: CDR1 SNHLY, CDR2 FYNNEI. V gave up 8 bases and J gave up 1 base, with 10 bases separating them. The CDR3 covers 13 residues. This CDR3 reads CASQTSRTDTQYF. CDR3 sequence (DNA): TGTGCCAGCCAGACTAGTCGCACAGATACGCAGTATTTT.

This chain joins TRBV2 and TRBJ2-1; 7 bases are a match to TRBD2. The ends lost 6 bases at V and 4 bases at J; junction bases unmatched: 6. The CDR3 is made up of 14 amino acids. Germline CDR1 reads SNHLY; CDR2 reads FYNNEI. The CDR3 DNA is TGTGCCAGCAGGGGAGGGACTTATTACAATGAGCAGTTCTTC. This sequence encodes CASRGGTYYNEQFF.

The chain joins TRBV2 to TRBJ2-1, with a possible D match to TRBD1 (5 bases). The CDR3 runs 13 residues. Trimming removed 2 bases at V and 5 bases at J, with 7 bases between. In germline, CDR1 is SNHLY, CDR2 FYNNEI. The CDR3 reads CASSELGDNEQFF. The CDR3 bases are TGTGCCAGCAGTGAACTAGGGGACAATGAGCAGTTCTTC. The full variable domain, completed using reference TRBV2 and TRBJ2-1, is EPEVTQTPSHQVTQMGQEVILRCVPISNHLYFYWYRQILGQKVEFLVSFYNNEISEKSEIFDDQFSVERPDGSNFTLKIRSTKLEDSAMYFCASSELGDNEQFFGPGTRLTVL.

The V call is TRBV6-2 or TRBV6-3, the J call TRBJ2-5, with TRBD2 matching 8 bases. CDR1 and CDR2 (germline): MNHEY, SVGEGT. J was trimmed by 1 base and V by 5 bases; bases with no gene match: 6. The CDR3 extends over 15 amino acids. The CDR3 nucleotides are TGTGCCAGCAGTCCCCCGGGGGGGGGCCAAGAGACCCAGTACTTC. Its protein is CASSPPGGGQETQYF.

DNA for the CDR3: TGTGCCAGCAGCTTAGGGGGAGGCAATCAGCCCCAGCATTTT. Translated: CASSLGGGNQPQHF. V gene TRBV11-3 combines with J gene TRBJ1-5; unclear D gene. Germline lookup yields CDR1 SGHNT and CDR2 YENEEA. V was clipped by 1 base and J by 2 bases, with 6 bases between them. The CDR3 consists of 14 residues.

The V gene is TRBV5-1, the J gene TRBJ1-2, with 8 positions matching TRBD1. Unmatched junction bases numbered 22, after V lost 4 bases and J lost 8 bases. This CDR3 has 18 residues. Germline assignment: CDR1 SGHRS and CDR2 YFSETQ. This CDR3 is CASSPDFPRDRGIGGYTF. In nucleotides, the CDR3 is TGCGCCAGCAGCCCAGACTTCCCCCGCGACAGGGGAATTGGGGGCTACACCTTC.

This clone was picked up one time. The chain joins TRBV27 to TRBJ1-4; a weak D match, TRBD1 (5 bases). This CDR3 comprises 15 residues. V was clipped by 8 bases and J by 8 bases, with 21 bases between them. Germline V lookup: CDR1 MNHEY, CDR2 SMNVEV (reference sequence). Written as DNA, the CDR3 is TGTGCCAGCGGAGGAGGATGGGGGGTAAGGGAAAAACTGTTTTTT. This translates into CASGGGWGVREKLFF.

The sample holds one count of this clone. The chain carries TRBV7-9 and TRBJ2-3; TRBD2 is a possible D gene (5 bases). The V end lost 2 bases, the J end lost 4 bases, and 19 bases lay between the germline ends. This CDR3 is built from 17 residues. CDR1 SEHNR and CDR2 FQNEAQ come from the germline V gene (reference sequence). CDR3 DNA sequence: TGTGCCAGCAGCTTAATAAGGGAGTCCCTCAAACCAGATACGCAGTATTTT. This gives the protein CASSLIRESLKPDTQYF.

The CDR3 protein is CASSGRGTGSENTIYF. In nucleotides, the CDR3 is TGTGCCAGCAGCGGGAGGGGGACAGGGAGTGAAAACACCATATATTTT. V and J are TRBV6-6 and TRBJ1-3, with 9 positions matching TRBD1. CDR3 length: 16 amino acids. The V segment lost 6 bases and the J segment 6 bases; nucleotides outside the gene matches: 12. Per the germline V gene, CDR1 is MNHNY and CDR2 is SVGAGI (reference sequence).

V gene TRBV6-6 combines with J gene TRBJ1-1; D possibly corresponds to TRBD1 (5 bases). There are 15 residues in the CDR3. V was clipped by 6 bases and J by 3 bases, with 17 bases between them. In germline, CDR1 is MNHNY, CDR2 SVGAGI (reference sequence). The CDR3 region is CASSPGGGGDTEAFF. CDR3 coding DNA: TGTGCCAGCAGCCCTGGGGGGGGTGGTGACACTGAAGCTTTCTTT.

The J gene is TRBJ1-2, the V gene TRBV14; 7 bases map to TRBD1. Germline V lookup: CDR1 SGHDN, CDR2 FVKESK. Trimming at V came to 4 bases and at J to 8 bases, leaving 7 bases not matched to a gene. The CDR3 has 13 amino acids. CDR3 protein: CASSLRTGGGYTF. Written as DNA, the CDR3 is TGTGCCAGCAGCCTCCGGACAGGAGGAGGCTACACCTTC.

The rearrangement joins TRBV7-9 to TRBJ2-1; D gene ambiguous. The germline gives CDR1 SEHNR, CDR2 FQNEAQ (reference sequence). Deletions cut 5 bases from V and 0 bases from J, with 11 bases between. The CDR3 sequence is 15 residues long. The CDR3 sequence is CASSATRGSYNEQFF. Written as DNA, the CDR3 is TGTGCCAGCAGCGCCACGCGAGGCTCCTACAATGAGCAGTTCTTC.